These 17 T cell receptor beta chains originate from one sample sequenced in a study of blood T cell repertoires in COVID-19. Data came from immunoSEQ multiplex PCR; TCRdb stores just in-frame clones and leaves some out. This table holds roughly 330,000 clones, around four fifths found once. The sequenced sample consisted of peripheral blood. These receptors were collected from a woman aged 50 to 65 with acute or convalescent COVID-19.

The V and J genes are TRBV4-3 and TRBJ2-2; TRBD1 agrees at 8 bases. Germline assignment: CDR1 LGHNA and CDR2 YSLEER. With 1 base clipped from V and 4 bases from J, the junction kept 8 bases outside the gene matches. There are 17 residues in the CDR3. CDR3 sequence reads: CASSQVRQGAVTGELFF. As DNA, the CDR3 is TGCGCCAGCAGCCAAGTACGCCAGGGGGCTGTCACCGGGGAGCTGTTTTTT.

Comment on this clone: Within the sample, other DNA sequences also encode this same CDR3. V usage is TRBV19 and J usage is TRBJ2-3; 7 bases are shared with TRBD2. The CDR3 is made up of 15 amino acids. V lost 6 bases, J lost 0 bases, and 6 bases stayed unmatched. Germline lookup yields CDR1 LNHDA and CDR2 SQIVND (reference sequence). The CDR3 DNA sequence: TGTGCCAGTAGCATCCTAGCGGATAGCACAGATACGCAGTATTTT. Its translation is CASSILADSTDTQYF.

The J gene is TRBJ1-1, the V gene TRBV9; D may be TRBD1 (6 bases). Germline lookup yields CDR1 SGDLS and CDR2 YYNGEE. The CDR3 contains 17 residues. The ends were cut back, 0 bases at V and 0 bases at J, with 15 bases in the middle. Here the CDR3 DNA reads TGTGCCAGCAGCGTAGAACCGCAGGGGATCCTGAACACTGAAGCTTTCTTT. Residues: CASSVEPQGILNTEAFF.

The chain joins TRBV3-1 (or the pseudogene TRBV3-2) to TRBJ2-2, with TRBD1 matching 8 bases. Germline lookup yields CDR1 LGHDT and CDR2 YNNKEL (reference sequence). The ends lost 2 bases at V and 1 base at J; junction bases unmatched: 3. The CDR3 contains 16 residues. The DNA of the CDR3 is TGTGCCAGCAGCCAACGGACAGGGTTGAACACCGGGGAGCTGTTTTTT. It yields the protein CASSQRTGLNTGELFF.

The chain links TRBV13 to TRBJ2-7, with D maybe TRBD2 (6 bases). V was pared by 5 bases and J by 0 bases, with 14 bases between. Looked up from germline, CDR1 is PRHDT and CDR2 is FYEKMQ (reference sequence). The CDR3 spans 15 residues. CDR3 bases: TGTGCCAGCAGCCCAGGAGGGACCCTCTCCTACGAGCAGTACTTC. The encoded protein is CASSPGGTLSYEQYF.

This chain connects TRBV6-5 to TRBJ1-1, with a possible D match to TRBD1 (5 bases). This CDR3 region has 14 residues. Germline V gene data show CDR1 as MNHEY and CDR2 as SVGAGI. Trimming cost V 8 bases and J 1 base, with 14 bases left between them. In nucleotides, the CDR3 is TGTGCCAGCTGCGCTATAACAGGGAACACTGAAGCTTTCTTT. Amino acid sequence: CASCAITGNTEAFF.

The gene calls are TRBV7-9 and TRBJ2-7; unclear D gene. The CDR3 is 16 amino acids. The V end was cut by 5 bases, the J end by 3 bases, with 20 bases between. The germline V gene has CDR1 SEHNR and CDR2 FQNEAQ (reference sequence). The CDR3 is CASSATIQTLNYEQYF. The CDR3 DNA is TGTGCCAGCAGCGCAACGATACAGACCCTGAACTACGAGCAGTACTTC.

This clone was observed a few times. The gene calls are TRBV9 and TRBJ1-3; maybe TRBD1 (5 bases). CDR3 size: 16 residues. CDR1 and CDR2 (germline): SGDLS, YYNGEE. Trimming took off 4 bases at V and 2 bases at J, with 16 bases between the two ends. The CDR3 nucleotides are TGTGCCAGCAGCCCAGGACAAACTGCCGCTGGAAACACCATATATTTT. Its protein product is CASSPGQTAAGNTIYF.

V and J are TRBV15 and TRBJ2-7; 7 nucleotides line up with TRBD1. The CDR3 contains 17 residues. With V trimmed by 1 base and J by 0 bases, 9 bases remained unmatched. CDR1 is LNHNV and CDR2 is YYDKDF in the germline V gene (reference sequence). For the CDR3, the DNA is TGTGCCACCAGCAGAGGGATTCGACAGGGACGCTCCTACGAGCAGTACTTC. This gives the protein CATSRGIRQGRSYEQYF.

The sample holds a few counts of this clone. The rearrangement joins TRBV6-2 or TRBV6-3 to TRBJ2-3, with TRBD1 as a possible D gene (6 bases). From germline, CDR1 is MNHEY and CDR2 SVGEGT. Trimming stripped 6 bases from V and 0 bases from J, with 10 bases between. The CDR3 contains 14 residues. As DNA, the CDR3 is TGTGCCAGCAGCCCTGGACAGAGCACAGATACGCAGTATTTT. Its translation is CASSPGQSTDTQYF.

The chain joins TRBV30 to TRBJ2-5; D is uncertain. Trimming took 0 bases from V and 10 from J, leaving 12 bases between them. Germline V gene data show CDR1 as GTSNPN and CDR2 as SVGIG (reference sequence). This CDR3 comprises 12 residues. The CDR3: CAWSVLPVGQYF. In DNA, the CDR3 is TGTGCCTGGAGTGTACTACCAGTAGGCCAGTACTTC. The variable domain in full, with the rest retrieved from reference TRBV30 and TRBJ2-5, is SQTIHQWPATLVQPVGSPLSLECTVEGTSNPNLYWYRQAAGRGLQLLFYSVGIGQISSEVPQNLSASRPQDRQFILSSKKLLLSDSGFYLCAWSVLPVGQYFGPGTRLLVL.

There are a few counts of this clone. The DNA of the CDR3 is TGTGCCAGCAGCCGAGAGAACTATGGCTACACCTTC. This gives the protein CASSRENYGYTF. This chain connects TRBV5-4 to TRBJ1-2; unclear D gene. Per germline, CDR1 SGHNT and CDR2 YYREEE (reference sequence). V was shortened by 4 bases and J by 2 bases, with 6 bases between the two germline ends. The CDR3 covers 12 residues.

J is TRBJ2-7 and V is TRBV5-1; 8 bases are shared with TRBD1. CDR1 is SGHRS and CDR2 is YFSETQ in the germline V gene. With 4 bases clipped from V and 5 bases from J, the junction kept 8 bases outside the gene matches. The length of the CDR3 is 14 residues. The CDR3 DNA is TGCGCCAGCAGCGAAGGCAGGGGGCGCGACGAGCAGTACTTC. Its translation is CASSEGRGRDEQYF.

The V and J genes are TRBV5-1 and TRBJ1-2; D call uncertain. The CDR3 has 14 residues. CDR1 is SGHRS, CDR2 YFSETQ, per germline. The V end lost 0 bases, the J end lost 3 bases, and 9 bases lay between the germline ends. CDR3 sequence reads: CASSLAGFDYGYTF. As DNA, the CDR3 is TGCGCCAGCAGCTTGGCAGGTTTTGACTATGGCTACACCTTC.

The chain employs TRBV6-6 and TRBJ1-1, with D maybe TRBD1 (6 bases). The CDR3 is 15 residues long. CDR1 and CDR2 from the germline V gene are MNHNY and SVGAGI (reference sequence). Between the trimmed V and J ends, which lost 4 bases and 2 bases, there was a span of 14 bases. This CDR3 reads CASSSVDRTNTEAFF. The CDR3 DNA follows: TGTGCCAGCAGTTCCGTAGACAGGACAAACACTGAAGCTTTCTTT.

This chain uses TRBV5-1 with TRBJ2-3; TRBD2 might be the D (6 bases). Trimming took off 0 bases at V and 2 bases at J, with 10 bases between the two ends. CDR3 length: 15 residues. Per the germline V gene, CDR1 is SGHRS and CDR2 is YFSETQ. This CDR3 is CASSLDGGATDTQYF. The CDR3 DNA reads as TGCGCCAGCAGCTTGGACGGGGGAGCCACAGATACGCAGTATTTT.

This clone was counted a few times. The genes are TRBV18 and TRBJ2-3; TRBD1 aligns across 9 bases. CDR3 length: 16 amino acids. With 2 bases clipped from V and 2 bases from J, the junction kept 5 bases outside the gene matches. The V gene's germline CDR1 is KGHSH and CDR2 LQKENI. The CDR3 DNA follows: TGTGCCAGCTCACCAGGGACAGGGATAAACACAGATACGCAGTATTTT. It yields the protein CASSPGTGINTDTQYF. The full variable domain, in which reference TRBV18 and TRBJ2-3 provide the parts outside the CDR3, is NAGVMQNPRHLVRRRGQEARLRCSPMKGHSHVYWYRQLPEEGLKFMVYLQKENIIDESGMPKERFSAEFPKEGPSILRIQQVVRGDSAAYFCASSPGTGINTDTQYFGPGTRLTVL.